Listed below are T cell receptor beta chains from one sample, sequenced in a study of regulatory T cells in long-lasting Graves disease. TCRdb reanalysed the multiplex PCR reads using MiXCR and keeps one entry per CDR3 protein. The table records around 460,000 distinct CDR3 sequences, 22% of them present only once. The sequencing here drew on peripheral blood mononuclear cells (PBMCs), taken when the disease was refractory, from a patient treated with antithyroid drugs. The receptor set was obtained from a female donor with Graves disease. Each CDR3 is given with its conserved first and last residue. The D gene is left open where the match is weak. Expanded clones are given a class, and other clones once, few, many or no size at all.

clone_size j_call d_call v_call cdr3_aa cdr3_nt
. TRBJ1-1 . TRBV19 CASSIDGPTATEAFF TGTGCCAGTAGTATAGATGGACCAACGGCCACTGAAGCTTTCTTT
many TRBJ2-7 . TRBV28 CASRPSLGEQYF TGTGCCAGCAGGCCTAGCCTGGGCGAGCAGTACTTC
few TRBJ1-2 TRBD1 TRBV7-6 CASSSDRRLSGGYTF TGTGCCAGCAGCTCGGACAGGCGCCTATCGGGGGGCTACACCTTC
many TRBJ1-2 . TRBV10-3 CAISESSGTYYGYTF TGTGCCATCAGTGAGTCTTCCGGGACATACTATGGCTACACCTTC
many TRBJ2-5 TRBD2 TRBV7-2 CASSSTGGPQETQYF TGTGCCAGCAGCTCCACGGGGGGGCCCCAAGAGACCCAGTACTTC
many TRBJ1-1 . TRBV27 CASRTDRNTEAFF TGTGCCAGCAGAACAGACAGAAACACTGAAGCTTTCTTT
many TRBJ1-1 . TRBV27 CASSATGWGTEAFF TGTGCCAGCAGTGCAACAGGGTGGGGCACTGAAGCTTTCTTT
few TRBJ2-7 TRBD2 TRBV5-6 CASSLVGLGYEQYF TGTGCCAGCAGCTTAGTGGGACTAGGCTACGAGCAGTACTTC
. TRBJ2-6 . TRBV6-5 CASSYRASGANVLTF TGTGCCAGCAGTTATCGGGCGTCTGGGGCCAACGTCCTGACTTTC
. TRBJ1-5 TRBD1 TRBV6-2/TRBV6-3 CASRPGQEGAPQHF TGTGCCAGCAGACCAGGACAGGAAGGGGCGCCCCAGCATTTT
. TRBJ1-1 TRBD1 TRBV20-1 CSARGQLNTEAFF TGCAGTGCTAGGGGACAGTTGAACACTGAAGCTTTCTTT
. TRBJ2-5 . TRBV20-1 CSASQPDGGETQYF TGCAGTGCTAGCCAACCGGACGGGGGAGAGACCCAGTACTTC
. TRBJ2-2 . TRBV24-1 CATSDFGLLFF TGTGCCACCAGTGATTTCGGATTGTTGTTTTTT
many TRBJ2-5 TRBD2 TRBV27 CASSLTSGVLETQYF TGTGCCAGCAGTCTGACTAGCGGAGTCTTAGAGACCCAGTACTTC
many TRBJ2-2 . TRBV11-2 CASSYLRGPGELFF TGTGCCAGCAGCTACCTTAGGGGACCCGGGGAGCTGTTTTTT
many TRBJ1-2 . TRBV24-1 CATSDPAEGGYTF TGTGCCACCAGTGACCCCGCGGAGGGAGGCTACACCTTC
. TRBJ1-2 . TRBV20-1 CSTWGGDYGYTF TGCAGCACGTGGGGGGGCGACTATGGCTACACCTTC
many TRBJ1-6 . TRBV11-2 CASSAHRAGSPLHF TGTGCCAGCAGCGCGCACAGGGCGGGTTCACCCCTCCACTTT
many TRBJ1-1 . TRBV7-3 CASSLGGTTEAFF TGTGCCAGCAGCCTAGGAGGGACCACTGAAGCTTTCTTT
few TRBJ1-2 . TRBV29-1 CSVATAQVGYTF TGCAGCGTTGCGACAGCCCAGGTTGGCTACACCTTC
many TRBJ1-6 . TRBV7-2 CASSLVAGPNSPLHF TGTGCCAGCAGCTTAGTGGCGGGACCTAATTCACCCCTCCACTTT
many TRBJ1-4 TRBD1 TRBV7-2 CASSPYTGTGEKLFF TGTGCCAGCAGCCCTTACACCGGGACAGGGGAAAAACTGTTTTTT
few TRBJ1-1 . TRBV18 CASSQAGVEAFF TGTGCCAGCTCACAGGCGGGCGTCGAAGCTTTCTTT
few TRBJ1-5 TRBD1 TRBV5-1 CASSLTGTGNQPQHF TGCGCCAGCAGCCTGACCGGGACAGGGAATCAGCCCCAGCATTTT
many TRBJ1-1 . TRBV12-3/TRBV12-4 CASSLRAANTEAFF TGTGCCAGCAGTTTAAGGGCCGCGAACACTGAAGCTTTCTTT
. TRBJ2-7 . TRBV20-1 CSARFSYEQYF TGCAGTGCTAGATTCTCCTACGAGCAGTACTTC
few TRBJ1-2 TRBD1 TRBV7-3 CASSLGTDSNYGYTF TGTGCCAGCAGCTTAGGGACAGACTCTAACTATGGCTACACCTTC
few TRBJ1-1 . TRBV19 CASSPGHSDTAFF TGTGCCAGTAGTCCGGGGCACAGTGATACGGCTTTCTTT